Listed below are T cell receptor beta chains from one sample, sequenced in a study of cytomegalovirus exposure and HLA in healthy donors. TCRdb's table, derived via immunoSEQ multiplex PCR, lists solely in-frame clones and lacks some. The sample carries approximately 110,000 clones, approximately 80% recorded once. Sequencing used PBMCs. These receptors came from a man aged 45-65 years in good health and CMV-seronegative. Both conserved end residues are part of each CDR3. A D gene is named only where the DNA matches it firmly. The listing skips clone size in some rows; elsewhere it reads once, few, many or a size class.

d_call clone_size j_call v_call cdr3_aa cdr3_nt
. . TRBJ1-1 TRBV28 CASSLLVGQLNTEAFF TGTGCCAGCAGTCTCTTGGTGGGCCAGCTGAACACTGAAGCTTTCTTT
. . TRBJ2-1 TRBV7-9 CASSLGRSNNEQFF TGTGCCAGCAGCTTAGGTCGGTCAAACAATGAGCAGTTCTTC
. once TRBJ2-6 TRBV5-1 CASSKTAAGANVLTF TGCGCCAGCAGCAAAACAGCTGCTGGGGCCAACGTCCTGACTTTC
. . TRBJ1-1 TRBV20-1 CSARDTPGAFF TGCAGTGCTAGAGACACCCCAGGAGCTTTCTTT
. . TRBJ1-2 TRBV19 CASSIGGQYCGYTF TGTGCCAGTAGTATAGGAGGGCAGTATTGTGGCTACACCTTC
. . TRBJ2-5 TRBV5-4 CASSSQRAGRETQYF TGTGCCAGCAGCTCCCAGCGGGCGGGGCGGGAGACCCAGTACTTC
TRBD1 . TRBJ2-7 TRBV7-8 CASSLGQAAYEQYF TGTGCCAGCAGCTTGGGACAGGCTGCCTACGAGCAGTACTTC
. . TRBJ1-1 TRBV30 CAWYLRAGKVTEAFF TGTGCCTGGTACCTGAGGGCGGGGAAGGTCACTGAAGCTTTCTTT
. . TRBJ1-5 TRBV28 CASSLFQNQPQHF TGTGCCAGCAGTTTATTTCAGAATCAGCCCCAGCATTTT
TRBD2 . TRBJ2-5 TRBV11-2 CATRGAGGETQYF TGTGCTACGCGCGGGGCCGGGGGGGAGACCCAGTACTTC
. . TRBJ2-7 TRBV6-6 CASTLSSGAYEQYF TGTGCCAGCACCCTGAGTAGTGGAGCCTACGAGCAGTACTTC
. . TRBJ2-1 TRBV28 CASRSPWGGREQFF TGTGCCAGCAGGTCGCCCTGGGGGGGCCGTGAGCAGTTCTTC
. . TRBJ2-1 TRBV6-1 CASSEALLSSYNEQFF TGTGCCAGCAGTGAAGCACTCCTGAGCTCCTACAATGAGCAGTTCTTC
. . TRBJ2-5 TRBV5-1 CASSSAGTQRETQYF TGCGCCAGCAGTTCCGCCGGGACTCAGAGGGAGACCCAGTACTTC
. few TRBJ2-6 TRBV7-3 CASSDMGGANVLTF TGTGCCAGCAGCGACATGGGTGGGGCCAACGTCCTGACTTTC
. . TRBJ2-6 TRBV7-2 CASSLAPSGSGSGANVLTF TGTGCCAGCAGCTTAGCCCCATCCGGCTCAGGGTCTGGGGCCAACGTCCTGACTTTC
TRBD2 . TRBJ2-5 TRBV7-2 CASSLIPSGGARETQYF TGTGCCAGCAGCTTAATACCTAGCGGGGGGGCGAGGGAGACCCAGTACTTC
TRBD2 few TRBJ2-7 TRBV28 CASSPNTSGFSYEQYF TGTGCCAGCAGTCCCAATACTAGCGGATTCTCCTACGAGCAGTACTTC
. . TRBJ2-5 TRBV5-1 CASSAFGETQYF TGCGCCAGCAGCGCTTTCGGGGAGACCCAGTACTTC
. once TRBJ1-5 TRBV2 CASSEARGDQPQHF TGTGCCAGCAGTGAAGCCCGGGGGGATCAGCCCCAGCATTTT
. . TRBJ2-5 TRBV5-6 CASSLDSQETQYF TGTGCCAGCAGCCTGGACTCGCAAGAGACCCAGTACTTC
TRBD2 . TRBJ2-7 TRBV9 CASSTWDYPPTYEQYF TGTGCCAGCAGCACCTGGGACTATCCCCCGACCTACGAGCAGTACTTC
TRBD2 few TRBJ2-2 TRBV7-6 CASSLTSGTGELFF TGTGCCAGCAGCTTAACTAGCGGAACCGGGGAGCTGTTTTTT
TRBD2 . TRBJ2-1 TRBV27 CASSRWLAGGVYNEQFF TGTGCCAGCAGTCGGTGGCTAGCGGGGGGGGTATACAATGAGCAGTTCTTC
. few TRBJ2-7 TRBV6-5 CASSRAGEGGSEQYF TGTGCCAGCAGTCGGGCGGGGGAGGGGGGTTCCGAGCAGTACTTC
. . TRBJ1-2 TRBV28 CASSPIDRFGDYGYTF TGTGCCAGCAGTCCCATCGACAGGTTTGGAGACTATGGCTACACCTTC
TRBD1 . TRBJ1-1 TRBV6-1 CASRLNRGGTTEAFF TGTGCCAGCAGACTAAACAGGGGAGGTACGACTGAAGCTTTCTTT
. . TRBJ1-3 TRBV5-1 CASSLGRSSGNTIYF TGCGCCAGCAGCTTGGGGAGGAGCTCTGGAAACACCATATATTTT
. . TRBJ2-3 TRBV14 CASSQDQPLGRTDTQYF TGTGCCAGCAGCCAAGATCAGCCCCTAGGTCGGACAGATACGCAGTATTTT
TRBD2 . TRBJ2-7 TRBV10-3 CAIGTSAGEQYF TGTGCCATTGGGACTAGCGCGGGCGAGCAGTACTTC
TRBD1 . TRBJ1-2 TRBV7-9 CASSSGRDSNYGYTF TGTGCCAGCAGCTCGGGCCGGGACAGCAACTATGGCTACACCTTC
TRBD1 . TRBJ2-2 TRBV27 CASRRPGQGGTGELFF TGTGCCAGCAGGCGACCGGGACAGGGCGGCACCGGGGAGCTGTTTTTT
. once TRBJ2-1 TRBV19 CASSIEGGGYNEQFF TGTGCCAGTAGTATAGAGGGAGGGGGCTACAATGAGCAGTTCTTC
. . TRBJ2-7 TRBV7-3 CASSLTGGTGSYEQYF TGTGCCAGCAGCTTAACGGGCGGGACGGGCTCCTACGAGCAGTACTTC
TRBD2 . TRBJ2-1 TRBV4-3 CASSQRTSGRVRLNEQFF TGCGCCAGCAGCCAAAGGACTAGCGGAAGGGTAAGATTAAATGAGCAGTTCTTC
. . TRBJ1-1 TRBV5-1 CASWTEGSEAFF TGCGCCAGCTGGACTGAGGGATCTGAAGCTTTCTTT
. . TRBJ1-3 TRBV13 CASSIGRRNTIYF TGTGCCAGCAGCATCGGCAGGCGAAACACCATATATTTT
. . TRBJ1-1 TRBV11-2 CASSLKSGYSAFF TGTGCCAGCAGCTTAAAATCGGGGTACAGTGCTTTCTTT
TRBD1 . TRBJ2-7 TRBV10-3 CATRSQGESYEQYF TGTGCCACCAGGTCACAGGGGGAGTCCTACGAGCAGTACTTC
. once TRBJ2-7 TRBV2 CASRSYEQYF TGTGCCAGCCGCTCCTACGAGCAGTACTTC
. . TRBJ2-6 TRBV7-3 CASSPSGTGANVLTF TGTGCCAGCAGCCCATCAGGGACTGGGGCCAACGTCCTGACTTTC
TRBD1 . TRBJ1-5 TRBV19 CASSSDRAYQPQHF TGTGCCAGTAGTAGTGACAGGGCCTATCAGCCCCAGCATTTT
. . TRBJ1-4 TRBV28 CASTSTNEKLFF TGTGCCAGCACCTCAACTAATGAAAAACTGTTTTTT
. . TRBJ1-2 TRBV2 CASSEEGALYGYTF TGTGCCAGCAGTGAAGAAGGGGCCCTCTATGGCTACACCTTC
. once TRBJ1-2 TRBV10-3 CAVEGTGGYTF TGTGCCGTAGAGGGAACGGGTGGCTACACCTTC
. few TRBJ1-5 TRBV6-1 CASGREIDSNQPQHF TGTGCCAGCGGGCGGGAGATTGATAGCAATCAGCCCCAGCATTTT
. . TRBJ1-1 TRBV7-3 CASSLRGPNTEAFF TGTGCCAGCAGCTTAAGGGGCCCAAACACTGAAGCTTTCTTT
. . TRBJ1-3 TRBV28 CASSFRGSGNTIYF TGTGCCAGCAGTTTTCGGGGATCTGGAAACACCATATATTTT
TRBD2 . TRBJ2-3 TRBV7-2 CASSPHGTSGGGSDTQYF TGTGCCAGCAGCCCCCACGGGACTAGCGGAGGGGGATCAGATACGCAGTATTTT
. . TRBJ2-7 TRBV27 CASSLFPPQGFSEQYF TGTGCCAGCAGTTTATTCCCCCCACAGGGTTTCTCCGAGCAGTACTTC
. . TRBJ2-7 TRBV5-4 CASSRADEQYF TGTGCCAGCAGCCGTGCAGACGAGCAGTACTTC
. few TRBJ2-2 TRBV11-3 CASSLGGWAGELFF TGTGCCAGCAGCTTAGGAGGCTGGGCCGGGGAGCTGTTTTTT